The next 20 T cell receptor beta chains were all read from a single sample in a study of T cell responses to AZD1222 COVID-19 vaccine. Sequencing used immunoSEQ multiplex PCR; TCRdb keeps in-frame clones, though not all of them. The profile covers 84,000 or so clones, with more than 70% appearing a single time and around 2.2% taken by the ten largest. The material was peripheral blood, obtained on day 0 of AZD1222 vaccination. These receptors originate from an adult in good health.

The chain carries TRBV27 and TRBJ1-5, with unresolved D. V was pared by 6 bases and J by 7 bases, with 10 bases between. CDR1 and CDR2 (germline): MNHEY, SMNVEV (reference sequence). This CDR3 has 12 residues. The CDR3 loop reads CASSPTRQPQHF. CDR3 nucleotide sequence: TGTGCCAGCAGCCCCACCCGGCAGCCCCAGCATTTT.

Only one count was recorded for this clone. The chain links TRBV25-1 to TRBJ2-3; a possible D gene is TRBD1 (6 bases). Trimming shortened V by 3 bases and J by 2 bases, and 15 bases separated the two germline ends. The CDR3 is 16 residues long. Per the germline V gene, CDR1 is MGHDK and CDR2 is SYGVNS. The CDR3 DNA reads TGTGCCAGCAGTGACTCCGGGACACCGAACACAGATACGCAGTATTTT. Its translation is CASSDSGTPNTDTQYF.

This clone was found once. The chain carries TRBV7-2 and TRBJ1-5, with D unclear. Trimming stripped 5 bases from V and 0 bases from J, with 11 bases between. CDR1 SGHTA and CDR2 FQGNSA come from the germline V gene. This CDR3 comprises 15 residues. The CDR3 DNA is TGTGCCAGCAGCCCTTTTAGGGATAGCAATCAGCCCCAGCATTTT. Its protein product is CASSPFRDSNQPQHF. The variable domain in full, with the rest retrieved from reference TRBV7-2 and TRBJ1-5, is GAGVSQSPSNKVTEKGKDVELRCDPISGHTALYWYRQSLGQGLEFLIYFQGNSAPDKSGLPSDRFSAERTGGSVSTLTIQRTQQEDSAVYLCASSPFRDSNQPQHFGDGTRLSIL.

This clone has just one count. This rearrangement joins TRBV10-3 to TRBJ2-7; D uncertain. Trimming shortened V by 7 bases and J by 7 bases, and 14 bases separated the two germline ends. The germline CDR1 and CDR2 sequences are ENHRY and SYGVKD. This CDR3 has 12 residues. The CDR3 bases are TGTGCCATCAAAAAAGAGTTGGGAGAGCAGTACTTC. Residues: CAIKKELGEQYF.

In DNA, the CDR3 is TGTGCCAGCAGCGTAGGACAGGGGGCCTCATATGGCTACACCTTC. Protein sequence: CASSVGQGASYGYTF. V usage is TRBV9 and J usage is TRBJ1-2; 10 nucleotides match TRBD1. Germline V gives CDR1 SGDLS, CDR2 YYNGEE. The CDR3 is made up of 15 amino acids. J lost 5 bases, V lost 0 bases, and 4 bases had no gene match.

The chain recombines TRBV4-2 with TRBJ1-2; D unresolved. The CDR3 is made up of 15 amino acids. The germline V gene encodes CDR1 LGHNA and CDR2 YNFKEQ. The ends were cut back, 0 bases at V and 0 bases at J, with 8 bases in the middle. CDR3 amino acids: CASSQDLSSNYGYTF. The CDR3, as DNA: TGTGCCAGCAGCCAAGATTTGAGCTCTAACTATGGCTACACCTTC.

The CDR3 spells CASSLRGGLNEQFF. The CDR3, as DNA: TGTGCCAGCAGCTTGCGGGGGGGCCTAAATGAGCAGTTCTTC. The chain is built from TRBV13 and TRBJ2-1, with 9 bases matching TRBD2. The germline CDR1 and CDR2 sequences are PRHDT and FYEKMQ (reference sequence). Trimming cost V 3 bases and J 7 bases; bases outside gene matches: 4. CDR3 length: 14 residues.

J is TRBJ2-7 and V is TRBV7-9, with 7 bases aligning to TRBD1. This CDR3 spans 14 amino acids. The germline V gene encodes CDR1 SEHNR and CDR2 FQNEAQ (reference sequence). V shed 5 bases and J 1 base; nucleotides not matched to a gene: 5. The CDR3 protein is CASSTRQGSYEQYF. The DNA for the CDR3 is TGTGCCAGCAGCACTAGACAGGGATCCTACGAGCAGTACTTC.

The gene calls are TRBV3-1 (or the pseudogene TRBV3-2) and TRBJ1-6; D is uncertain. V lost 0 bases and J 3 bases, leaving 9 bases between the germline ends. The CDR3 consists of 16 residues. CDR1 is LGHDT and CDR2 is YNNKEL in the germline V gene (reference sequence). CDR3 residues: CASSQDSGGYNSPLHF. In DNA form, the CDR3 reads TGTGCCAGCAGCCAAGATTCTGGCGGCTATAATTCACCCCTCCACTTT.

The rearrangement links TRBV5-8 to TRBJ2-6, with unresolved D. CDR3 length: 15 residues. Germline V gives CDR1 SGHTS, CDR2 YDEGEE. The V gene lost 3 bases and the J gene lost 1 base, with 8 bases spanning the gap. CDR3 residues: CASSSRASGANVLTF. The CDR3 nucleotides are TGTGCCAGCAGCTCGCGCGCTTCTGGGGCCAACGTCCTGACTTTC. Full variable domain (outside the CDR3, taken from reference TRBV5-8 and TRBJ2-6): EAGVTQSPTHLIKTRGQQATLRCSPISGHTSVYWYQQALGLGLQFLLWYDEGEERNRGNFPPRFSGRQFPNYSSELNVNALELEDSALYLCASSSRASGANVLTFGAGSRLTVL.

This chain links TRBV5-4 with TRBJ1-1, with D hard to call. Germline loops: CDR1 SGHNT, CDR2 YYREEE (reference sequence). This CDR3 contains 15 residues. The germline V and J ends were trimmed by 0 bases and 3 bases, with 12 bases remaining between them. Here the CDR3 reads CASSLGGGSDTEAFF. Written as DNA, the CDR3 is TGTGCCAGCAGCTTGGGGGGAGGGTCGGACACTGAAGCTTTCTTT.

The chain joins TRBV5-1 to TRBJ2-7; 11 positions match TRBD2. Germline loops: CDR1 SGHRS, CDR2 YFSETQ. The CDR3 is 15 residues long. V lost 3 bases, J lost 1 base, and 3 bases stayed unmatched. The CDR3 is CASSSGLAGSYEQYF. CDR3 coding DNA: TGCGCCAGCAGCTCAGGACTAGCGGGTTCCTACGAGCAGTACTTC.

V usage is TRBV19 and J usage is TRBJ2-1; TRBD1 matches 8 bases. J gave up 3 bases and V 5 bases, and 12 bases lay outside the gene matches. The germline V gene has CDR1 LNHDA and CDR2 SQIVND (reference sequence). CDR3 length: 17 residues. The CDR3 spells CASSPRTGLGVYNEQFF. CDR3 nucleotide sequence: TGTGCCAGTAGTCCCAGGACAGGGTTGGGGGTCTACAATGAGCAGTTCTTC. Full variable domain (remainder filled in from reference TRBV19 and TRBJ2-1): DGGITQSPKYLFRKEGQNVTLSCEQNLNHDAMYWYRQDPGQGLRLIYYSQIVNDFQKGDIAEGYSVSREKKESFPLTVTSAQKNPTAFYLCASSPRTGLGVYNEQFFGPGTRLTVL.

The genes are TRBV19 and TRBJ1-3; D gene ambiguous. The CDR3 has 17 residues. Germline V CDR1 and CDR2: LNHDA, SQIVND (reference sequence). The ends were cut back, 7 bases at V and 2 bases at J, with 21 bases in the middle. Written as DNA, the CDR3 is TGTGCCAGTACCCTCCTTGGGCCTCCCAGGCCTGGAAACACCATATATTTT. Translated: CASTLLGPPRPGNTIYF.

This sequence joins TRBV6-5 and TRBJ1-5, with D perhaps matching TRBD1 (5 bases). The CDR3 has 12 residues. Germline CDR1 and CDR2: MNHEY and SVGAGI. V lost 9 bases and J 4 bases, leaving 10 bases between the germline ends. CDR3 in DNA: TGTGCCAGTAGACAGTTAAATCAGCCCCAGCATTTT. Protein: CASRQLNQPQHF.

This clone was seen once. This sequence joins TRBV5-4 and TRBJ1-1; 7 nucleotides line up with TRBD1. Germline V gene sequence: CDR1 SGHNT, CDR2 YYREEE (reference sequence). CDR3 length equals 13 residues. V lost 0 bases, J lost 5 bases, and 1 base stayed unmatched. The CDR3 nucleotides are TGTGCCAGCAGCTTGGTGACAGGGACTGAAGCTTTCTTT. Translating gives CASSLVTGTEAFF.

The chain uses TRBV7-9 and TRBJ1-2; TRBD1 aligns across 9 bases. Germline CDR1 SEHNR, CDR2 FQNEAQ (reference sequence). With V trimmed by 2 bases and J by 6 bases, 16 bases remained unmatched. The CDR3 spans 18 residues. CDR3 amino acids: CASSLRNAAEDRGHGYTF. The CDR3 nucleotides are TGTGCCAGCAGCTTAAGGAATGCGGCGGAGGACAGGGGACATGGCTACACCTTC.

The chain combines TRBV24-1 with TRBJ2-3; 11 bases align to TRBD2. The trim removed 4 bases at V and 2 bases at J, leaving 7 bases unmatched. This CDR3 comprises 17 residues. The germline gives CDR1 KGHDR, CDR2 SFDVKD. CDR3 bases: TGTGCCACCAGTGACTCCGGGACTAGCGGACTCACAGATACGCAGTATTTT. As protein: CATSDSGTSGLTDTQYF.

This sequence joins TRBV25-1 and TRBJ2-7, with TRBD2 matching over 7 bases. V dropped 3 bases and J dropped 1; count of bases not matched to a gene: 3. The CDR3 has 14 amino acids. In germline, CDR1 is MGHDK, CDR2 SYGVNS. The CDR3 nucleotides read TGTGCCAGCAGTGACTCGGGGGGATCCTACGAGCAGTACTTC. Its translation is CASSDSGGSYEQYF.

A single count supports this clone. V gene TRBV4-1 combines with J gene TRBJ1-6; 7 bases line up with TRBD1. Trimming removed 0 bases from V and 8 bases from J; junction bases left unmatched: 4. The CDR3 extends over 15 amino acids. Germline CDR1 and CDR2: MGHRA and YSYEKL. The CDR3, as DNA: TGCGCCAGCAGCCAAGAACACAGGGGTTATTCACCCCTCCACTTT. Encoded protein: CASSQEHRGYSPLHF.